Listed here is a single T cell receptor beta chain. This entry belongs to a study of blood T cell repertoires in COVID-19. In the study overall: Both acute and convalescent COVID-19 samples were obtained from the United States, Italy and Spain.

Assay: immunoSEQ multiplex PCR; the TCRdb copy retains only in-frame clones and omits some. The table lists approximately 240,000 clones, more than 65% of them singletons. Sequenced: peripheral blood. This TCR was recovered from a woman aged 40 to 50 with active or convalescent COVID-19.

DNA of the CDR3: TGTGCCAGCAGCGATGGGGCTAGCGGGAGGAGAGATACGCAGTATTTT. It is translated as CASSDGASGRRDTQYF. This chain connects TRBV5-4 to TRBJ2-3; 11 bases fit TRBD2. Germline trimming cut 4 bases from V and 5 bases from J; bases unmatched to any gene: 9. This CDR3 is 16 amino acids long. Germline V gene sequence: CDR1 SGHNT, CDR2 YYREEE (reference sequence).